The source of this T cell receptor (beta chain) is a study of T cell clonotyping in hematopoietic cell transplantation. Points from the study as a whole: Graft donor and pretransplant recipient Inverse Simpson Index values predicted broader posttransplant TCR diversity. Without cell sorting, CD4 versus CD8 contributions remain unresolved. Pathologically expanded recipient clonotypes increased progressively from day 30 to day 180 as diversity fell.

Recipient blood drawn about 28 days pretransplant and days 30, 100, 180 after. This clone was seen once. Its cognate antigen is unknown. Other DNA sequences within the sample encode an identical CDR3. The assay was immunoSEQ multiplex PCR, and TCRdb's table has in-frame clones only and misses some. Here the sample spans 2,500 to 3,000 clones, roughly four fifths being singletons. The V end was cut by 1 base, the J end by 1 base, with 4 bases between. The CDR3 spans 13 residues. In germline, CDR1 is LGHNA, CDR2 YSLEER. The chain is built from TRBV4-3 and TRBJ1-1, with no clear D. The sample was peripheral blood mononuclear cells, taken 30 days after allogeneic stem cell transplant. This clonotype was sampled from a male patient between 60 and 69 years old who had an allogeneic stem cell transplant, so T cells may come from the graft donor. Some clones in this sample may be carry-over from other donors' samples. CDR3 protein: CASSQGGNTEAFF. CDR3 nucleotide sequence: TGCGCCAGCAGCCAAGGAGGGAACACTGAAGCTTTCTTT.